Listed below are T cell receptor beta chains from one sample, sequenced in a study of response to subunit inactivated influenza vaccine. TCRdb passed the RT-PCR reads through MiXCR, listing each CDR3 protein once. The data show 500,000 to 750,000 distinct CDR3 sequences, 12% to 15% seen once. The sequences come from PBMCs from blood, collected 12 days after vaccination. The origin of the receptors is a man in his forties or fifties who received an inactivated influenza vaccine. Each CDR3 is given with its conserved first and last residue. The D gene is left open where the match is weak. Rows give clone size only sometimes, using once, few, many, or a class for an expanded clone.

DNA: TGTGCCAGCAGCCCCCGCAGGGCCACTTTCTACGAGCAGTACTTC; CDR3: CASSPRRATFYEQYF; size: NA; V: TRBV7-8; J: TRBJ2-7; D: NA
DNA: TGTGCCAGCAGTTCCATGGGGGTTTCCTACAATGAGCAGTTCTTC; CDR3: CASSSMGVSYNEQFF; size: few; V: TRBV12-3/TRBV12-4; J: TRBJ2-1; D: NA
DNA: TGCAGTGCTAGTCCTCAACTGCGGGCTTTCTTT; CDR3: CSASPQLRAFF; size: many; V: TRBV20-1; J: TRBJ1-1; D: NA
DNA: TGCAGTGCTGGACAGGGATGGAGGGCTTTCTTT; CDR3: CSAGQGWRAFF; size: NA; V: TRBV20-1; J: TRBJ1-1; D: TRBD1
DNA: TGTGCCAGCAGTTACCCTGGACAGGGGAGCTCCTACGAGCAGTACTTC; CDR3: CASSYPGQGSSYEQYF; size: many; V: TRBV6-5; J: TRBJ2-7; D: TRBD1
DNA: TGCAGCGTTGAAGGGGGACTAGCGGGAGTTGAGCAGTTCTTC; CDR3: CSVEGGLAGVEQFF; size: NA; V: TRBV29-1; J: TRBJ2-1; D: TRBD2
DNA: TGCGCCAGCAGCCAAGACCAGGGTAACTATGGCTACACCTTC; CDR3: CASSQDQGNYGYTF; size: many; V: TRBV4-3; J: TRBJ1-2; D: NA
DNA: TGTGCCAGCAGCTTAGTTATAGAGTTAGCGAATGAGCAGTTCTTC; CDR3: CASSLVIELANEQFF; size: many; V: TRBV7-2; J: TRBJ2-1; D: NA
DNA: TGTGCCAGCAGTTTAAGCGTGACAGGGGGCTTTAATTCACCCCTCCACTTT; CDR3: CASSLSVTGGFNSPLHF; size: few; V: TRBV12-3/TRBV12-4; J: TRBJ1-6; D: TRBD1
DNA: TGCGCCAGCAGCCCCCGGGACAGGTCCTATGGCTACACCTTC; CDR3: CASSPRDRSYGYTF; size: few; V: TRBV5-1; J: TRBJ1-2; D: TRBD1
DNA: TGTGCCAGCAGTCCCAATACACCGAACGGAGAGACCCAGTACTTC; CDR3: CASSPNTPNGETQYF; size: NA; V: TRBV28; J: TRBJ2-5; D: NA
DNA: TGCGCCAGCAGCCCGAAGCTGGGACAGGGTTACGAGCAGTACTTC; CDR3: CASSPKLGQGYEQYF; size: NA; V: TRBV5-1; J: TRBJ2-7; D: TRBD1
DNA: TGTGCCAGCAGCCCCCCCTTACCGGTCGAGGAGGACATATATTTT; CDR3: CASSPPLPVEEDIYF; size: NA; V: TRBV7-9; J: TRBJ1-3; D: NA
DNA: TGTGCCAGCAGTGAATTCCAGGACCGAGCCAGAGGCTACACCTTC; CDR3: CASSEFQDRARGYTF; size: many; V: TRBV6-1; J: TRBJ1-2; D: NA
DNA: TGTGCCAGCAGCTTAAGGGGACAGCATAATTCACCCCTCCACTTT; CDR3: CASSLRGQHNSPLHF; size: few; V: TRBV7-6; J: TRBJ1-6; D: TRBD1
DNA: TGTGCCAGCAGACCCAGGGGGAGCACCTACGAGCAGTACTTC; CDR3: CASRPRGSTYEQYF; size: NA; V: TRBV6-1; J: TRBJ2-7; D: TRBD1
DNA: TGTGCCAGCAGCCCCTACGGTTACGAGCAGTACTTC; CDR3: CASSPYGYEQYF; size: many; V: TRBV11-2; J: TRBJ2-7; D: NA
DNA: TGCAGCGTTGAAACTCGGACTCAGGAGACCCAGTACTTC; CDR3: CSVETRTQETQYF; size: NA; V: TRBV29-1; J: TRBJ2-5; D: NA
DNA: TGCAGTGCTGGGACTAGCGGGGGCCTTCGAGAGACCCAGTACTTC; CDR3: CSAGTSGGLRETQYF; size: few; V: TRBV20-1; J: TRBJ2-5; D: TRBD2
DNA: TGCGCCAGCAGCACAGGGACAGTGGATTCACCCCTCCACTTT; CDR3: CASSTGTVDSPLHF; size: few; V: TRBV5-1; J: TRBJ1-6; D: TRBD1
DNA: TGCGCCAGCAGCCAAGATTGGGTGGACACCGGGGAGCTGTTTTTT; CDR3: CASSQDWVDTGELFF; size: few; V: TRBV4-3; J: TRBJ2-2; D: NA
DNA: TGTGCCAGCAGCCAAGAGACAGGGTATGGCTACACCTTC; CDR3: CASSQETGYGYTF; size: many; V: TRBV4-2; J: TRBJ1-2; D: TRBD1
DNA: TGTGCCAGCAGTTTAAGCCGATTACACTTGACCTACGAGCAGTACTTC; CDR3: CASSLSRLHLTYEQYF; size: NA; V: TRBV28; J: TRBJ2-7; D: NA
DNA: TGTGCCAGCAGTTTGGGACTAGTTGGTGGTGTCGACGAGCAGTACTTC; CDR3: CASSLGLVGGVDEQYF; size: many; V: TRBV12-3/TRBV12-4; J: TRBJ2-7; D: TRBD2
DNA: TGTGCCAGCAGCACTAGCTTTGGGGGATACAATGAGCAGTTCTTC; CDR3: CASSTSFGGYNEQFF; size: many; V: TRBV7-2; J: TRBJ2-1; D: NA
DNA: TGTGCCAGCAGTTACGCGATGGGACTACAGTACTTC; CDR3: CASSYAMGLQYF; size: few; V: TRBV6-6; J: TRBJ2-7; D: TRBD2
DNA: TGTGCCAGCAGCCCCGCCGGGACAGGGCGCACAGATACGCAGTATTTT; CDR3: CASSPAGTGRTDTQYF; size: few; V: TRBV7-2; J: TRBJ2-3; D: TRBD1
DNA: TGCAGCGTTGAACCACAGGGGCCGACTAACTATGGCTACACCTTC; CDR3: CSVEPQGPTNYGYTF; size: NA; V: TRBV29-1; J: TRBJ1-2; D: TRBD1
DNA: TGTGCCAGCAATTCTATCCAGGGTTCTGGGGCCAACGTCCTGACTTTC; CDR3: CASNSIQGSGANVLTF; size: few; V: TRBV12-3/TRBV12-4; J: TRBJ2-6; D: NA
DNA: TGCAGTGCTCTAGCGGGAGTCTCGAAGACCCAGTACTTC; CDR3: CSALAGVSKTQYF; size: NA; V: TRBV20-1; J: TRBJ2-5; D: TRBD2
DNA: TGTGCCACCAGCCGCGGGACAGGGTTCTCTGGAAACACCATATATTTT; CDR3: CATSRGTGFSGNTIYF; size: few; V: TRBV15; J: TRBJ1-3; D: TRBD1
DNA: TGTGCCAGCAGCCCAACCCCCCGGGGGGAAGAGACCCAGTACTTC; CDR3: CASSPTPRGEETQYF; size: few; V: TRBV7-9; J: TRBJ2-5; D: TRBD2
DNA: TGCGCCAGCAGCCAAGATTGGCTAGCGGGCCGCTACGAGCAGTACTTC; CDR3: CASSQDWLAGRYEQYF; size: few; V: TRBV4-3; J: TRBJ2-7; D: TRBD2
DNA: TGCGCCAGCAGCCCCTGGTACGGGGGACGCACAGATACGCAGTATTTT; CDR3: CASSPWYGGRTDTQYF; size: NA; V: TRBV5-1; J: TRBJ2-3; D: NA
DNA: TGTGCCAGCAGCCAAGACTCTGTATGGACCCTCCTGCACATGAACACTGAAGCTTTCTTT; CDR3: CASSQDSVWTLLHMNTEAFF; size: NA; V: TRBV3-1; J: TRBJ1-1; D: NA
DNA: TGTGCCAGCAGCCAAACCCGACACGAGCAGTACTTC; CDR3: CASSQTRHEQYF; size: few; V: TRBV3-1; J: TRBJ2-7; D: NA
DNA: TGCAGCGTTGCCGGGGAGACTAGCGGTCTCCTATACTACGAGCAGTACTTC; CDR3: CSVAGETSGLLYYEQYF; size: NA; V: TRBV29-1; J: TRBJ2-7; D: TRBD2
DNA: TGCAGTGCTAGTCGAGCTGGACCAGATACGCAGTATTTT; CDR3: CSASRAGPDTQYF; size: NA; V: TRBV20-1; J: TRBJ2-3; D: NA
DNA: TGTGCCAGCGGTCAGCGGACTTGGCAGCCCCAGCATTTT; CDR3: CASGQRTWQPQHF; size: few; V: TRBV6-2/TRBV6-3; J: TRBJ1-5; D: NA
DNA: TGTGCCAGCCGTGGGACAGGGGGTTACTATGGCTACACCTTC; CDR3: CASRGTGGYYGYTF; size: NA; V: TRBV6-1; J: TRBJ1-2; D: TRBD1
DNA: TGCGCCAGCAGCCAGCGGGAGAGCACAGATACGCAGTATTTT; CDR3: CASSQRESTDTQYF; size: few; V: TRBV4-1; J: TRBJ2-3; D: TRBD2
DNA: TGTGCCAGCAGCCGCTTCAGGGGGCCAAGAACCATGAACACTGAAGCTTTCTTT; CDR3: CASSRFRGPRTMNTEAFF; size: NA; V: TRBV2; J: TRBJ1-1; D: TRBD1
DNA: TGTGCCACCAGTGATGCAACAGGTAACAATGAGCAGTTCTTC; CDR3: CATSDATGNNEQFF; size: many; V: TRBV24-1; J: TRBJ2-1; D: NA
DNA: TGCGCCAGCAGCCCGCAGGGACAGGGTATGAACACTGAAGCTTTCTTT; CDR3: CASSPQGQGMNTEAFF; size: few; V: TRBV5-1; J: TRBJ1-1; D: TRBD1
DNA: TGTGCCAGCAGCACCGACACCAACTATGGCTACACCTTC; CDR3: CASSTDTNYGYTF; size: many; V: TRBV5-5; J: TRBJ1-2; D: NA
DNA: TGTGCCACCAGCAGAGTAACTAGCGGTAACAATGAGCAGTTCTTC; CDR3: CATSRVTSGNNEQFF; size: NA; V: TRBV15; J: TRBJ2-1; D: TRBD2
DNA: TGTGCCAGCAGCAACAACAGGGGATGGGGCTACGAGCAGTACTTC; CDR3: CASSNNRGWGYEQYF; size: NA; V: TRBV7-9; J: TRBJ2-7; D: TRBD1
DNA: TGTGCCAGCAGCCAAAACCTACGGGGGGGCTACAATGAGCAGTTCTTC; CDR3: CASSQNLRGGYNEQFF; size: few; V: TRBV4-2; J: TRBJ2-1; D: TRBD2
DNA: TGTGCCAGCAGCTTGGGAGGGGGGACAACCACCCTTTCCTACGAGCAGTACTTC; CDR3: CASSLGGGTTTLSYEQYF; size: NA; V: TRBV5-5; J: TRBJ2-7; D: NA
DNA: TGTGCCAGCAGTTGGGCGACCGGGACAGGGGCCGAGCAGTACTTC; CDR3: CASSWATGTGAEQYF; size: NA; V: TRBV6-5; J: TRBJ2-7; D: TRBD1
DNA: TGTGCCAGCAGCCCCCCCCGGGCGGGAGCGCAAGAGACCCAGTACTTC; CDR3: CASSPPRAGAQETQYF; size: NA; V: TRBV3-1; J: TRBJ2-5; D: TRBD2
DNA: TGTGCCAGCAGTGACGGGACAGTGAACACTGAAGCTTTCTTT; CDR3: CASSDGTVNTEAFF; size: many; V: TRBV6-1; J: TRBJ1-1; D: TRBD1
DNA: TGTGCCACATTTCGGACCGGTGGCTACACCTTC; CDR3: CATFRTGGYTF; size: once; V: TRBV3-1; J: TRBJ1-2; D: NA
DNA: TGTGCCAGCAGTTACTCGAGACACCCCAATCAGCCCCAGCATTTT; CDR3: CASSYSRHPNQPQHF; size: few; V: TRBV6-2/TRBV6-3; J: TRBJ1-5; D: NA
DNA: TGTGCCAGCGCTGAGGGGACGTGGTCGGAAAAACTGTTTTTT; CDR3: CASAEGTWSEKLFF; size: NA; V: TRBV27; J: TRBJ1-4; D: NA
DNA: TGCGCCAGCAGCCAAGTTGTGACAGGGGATGCTGGCTACACCTTC; CDR3: CASSQVVTGDAGYTF; size: many; V: TRBV4-3; J: TRBJ1-2; D: TRBD1